Below, 5 T cell receptor beta chains from the same sample are listed, as sequenced in a study of cytomegalovirus exposure and HLA in healthy donors. The primer mix had 60 Vbeta and 13 Jbeta primers. This table comes from immunoSEQ multiplex PCR, and its TCRdb copy is limited to in-frame clones, with some not included. The sample has about 180,000 clones, 77% seen once; the top ten hold more than 3.5%. Sequencing was performed on PBMCs. The receptors come from an older woman in good health and CMV-seropositive.

The chain recombines TRBV15 with TRBJ1-5; 9 bases fit TRBD1. The trim removed 1 base at V and 4 bases at J, leaving 5 bases unmatched. In germline, CDR1 is LNHNV, CDR2 YYDKDF (reference sequence). The CDR3 is made up of 16 amino acids. The CDR3: CATSRVDRGWNQPQHF. CDR3 sequence (DNA): TGTGCCACCAGCAGAGTTGACAGGGGGTGGAATCAGCCCCAGCATTTT.

This clone has a handful of counts. CDR3 sequence: CASITSGDTQYF. The CDR3 DNA follows: TGTGCCAGCATAACTAGCGGGGATACGCAGTATTTT. V and J are TRBV7-9 and TRBJ2-3; 9 bases line up with TRBD2. There are 12 residues in the CDR3. V gave up 7 bases and J gave up 6 bases; unmatched junction bases: 2. Germline CDR1 and CDR2: SEHNR and FQNEAQ (reference sequence). The whole variable domain, remainder taken from reference TRBV7-9 and TRBJ2-3, is DTGVSQNPRHKITKRGQNVTFRCDPISEHNRLYWYRQTLGQGPEFLTYFQNEAQLEKSRLLSDRFSAERPKGSFSTLEIQRTEQGDSAMYLCASITSGDTQYFGPGTRLTVL.

The genes are TRBV6-5 and TRBJ2-1; tentative D call: TRBD2 (6 bases). The CDR3 length is 15 residues. Germline-derived CDR1 and CDR2 are MNHEY and SVGAGI. Trimming took 6 bases from V and 8 from J, leaving 20 bases between them. CDR3 sequence (DNA): TGTGCCAGCAGCCCTCTGGGGCTAGCGACGTATGAGCAGTTCTTC. Protein sequence: CASSPLGLATYEQFF.

This chain uses TRBV5-6 with TRBJ2-7; TRBD2 matches at 10 bases. CDR3 length: 14 amino acids. Germline CDR1 reads SGHDT; CDR2 reads YYEEEE. The junction had 6 bases not matched to a gene; V was cut back by 4 bases and J by 5 bases. CDR3 residues: CASSLAGVWNEQYF. The CDR3 DNA sequence: TGTGCCAGCAGCCTAGCGGGAGTATGGAACGAGCAGTACTTC.

The V and J genes are TRBV21-1 and TRBJ1-2; the table gives TRBD1 as D, unverified against the DNA. TRBV21-1 is labeled a pseudogene. CDR3 length: 16 residues. Written as DNA, the CDR3 is TGTGCCACCCAATGGGATTATACAGGGGAAGAGGGGGGCTACACCTTC. Translating gives CATQWDYTGEEGGYTF.